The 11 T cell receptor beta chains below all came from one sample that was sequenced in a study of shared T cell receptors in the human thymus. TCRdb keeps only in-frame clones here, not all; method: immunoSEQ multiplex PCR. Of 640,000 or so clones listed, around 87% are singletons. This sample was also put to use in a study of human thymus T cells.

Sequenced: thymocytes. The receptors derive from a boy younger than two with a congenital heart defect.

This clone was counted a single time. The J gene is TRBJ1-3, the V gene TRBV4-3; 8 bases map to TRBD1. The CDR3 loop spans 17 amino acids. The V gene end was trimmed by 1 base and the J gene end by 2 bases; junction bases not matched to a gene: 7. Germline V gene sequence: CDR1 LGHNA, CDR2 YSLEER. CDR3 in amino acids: CASSQGPDRGTGNTIYF. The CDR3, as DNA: TGCGCCAGCAGCCAAGGCCCCGACAGGGGAACTGGAAACACCATATATTTT.

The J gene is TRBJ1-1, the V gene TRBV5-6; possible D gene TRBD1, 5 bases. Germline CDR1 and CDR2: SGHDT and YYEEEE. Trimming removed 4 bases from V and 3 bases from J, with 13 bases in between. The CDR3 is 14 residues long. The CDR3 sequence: CASSEGTGDTEAFF. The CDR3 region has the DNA TGTGCCAGCAGCGAAGGGACGGGGGACACTGAAGCTTTCTTT.

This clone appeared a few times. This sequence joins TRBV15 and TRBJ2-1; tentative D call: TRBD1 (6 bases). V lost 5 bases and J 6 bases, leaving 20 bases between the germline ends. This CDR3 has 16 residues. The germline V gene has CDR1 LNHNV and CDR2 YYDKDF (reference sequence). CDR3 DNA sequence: TGTGCCACCAGCGGGATGAGGGGGTACAATGCCAATGAGCAGTTCTTC. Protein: CATSGMRGYNANEQFF.

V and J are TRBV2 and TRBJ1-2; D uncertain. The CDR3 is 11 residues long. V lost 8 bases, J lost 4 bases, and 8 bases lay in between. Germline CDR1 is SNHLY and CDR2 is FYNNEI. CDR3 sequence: CASRGLYGYTF. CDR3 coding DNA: TGTGCCAGCCGAGGACTCTATGGCTACACCTTC.

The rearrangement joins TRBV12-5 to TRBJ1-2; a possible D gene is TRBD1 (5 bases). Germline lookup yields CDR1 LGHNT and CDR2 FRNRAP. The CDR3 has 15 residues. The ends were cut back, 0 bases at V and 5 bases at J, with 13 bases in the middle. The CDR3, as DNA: TGTGCTAGTGGTTTGGTGAATTTGACAGCGTATGGCTACACCTTC. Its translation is CASGLVNLTAYGYTF.

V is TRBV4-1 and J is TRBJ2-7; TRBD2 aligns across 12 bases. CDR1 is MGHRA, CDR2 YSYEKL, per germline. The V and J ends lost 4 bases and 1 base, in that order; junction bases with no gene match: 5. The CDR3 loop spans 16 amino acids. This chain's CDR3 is CASSRGGLAGSYEQYF. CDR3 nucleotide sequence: TGCGCCAGCAGCCGAGGAGGACTAGCGGGGTCCTACGAGCAGTACTTC.

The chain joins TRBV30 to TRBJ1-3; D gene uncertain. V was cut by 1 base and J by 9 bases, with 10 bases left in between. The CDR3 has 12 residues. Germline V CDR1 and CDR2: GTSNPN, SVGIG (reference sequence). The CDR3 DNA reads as TGTGCCTGGAGTGAGCAGGCCTCCACCATATATTTT. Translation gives CAWSEQASTIYF.

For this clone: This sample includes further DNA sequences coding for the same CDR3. The CDR3 nucleotides read TGTGCCAGCACGAGGGCAGCCTATAATTCACCCCTCCACTTT. This translates into CASTRAAYNSPLHF. The rearrangement joins TRBV5-8 to TRBJ1-6; D remains unclear. V was trimmed by 6 bases and J by 2 bases, leaving 9 bases between them. The CDR3 length is 14 residues. CDR1 is SGHTS, CDR2 YDEGEE, per germline.

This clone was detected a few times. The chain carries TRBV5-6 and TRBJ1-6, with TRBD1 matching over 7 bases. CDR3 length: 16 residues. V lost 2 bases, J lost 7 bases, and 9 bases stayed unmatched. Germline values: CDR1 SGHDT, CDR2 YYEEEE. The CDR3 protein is CASSLSKGAENSPLHF. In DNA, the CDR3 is TGTGCCAGCAGCTTAAGTAAGGGGGCAGAGAATTCACCCCTCCACTTT.

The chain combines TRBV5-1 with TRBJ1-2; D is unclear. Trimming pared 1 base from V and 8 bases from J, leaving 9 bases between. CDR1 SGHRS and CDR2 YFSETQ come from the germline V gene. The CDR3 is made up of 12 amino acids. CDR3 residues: CASSLSGAGYTF. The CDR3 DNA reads TGCGCCAGCAGCTTGTCGGGTGCGGGCTACACCTTC.

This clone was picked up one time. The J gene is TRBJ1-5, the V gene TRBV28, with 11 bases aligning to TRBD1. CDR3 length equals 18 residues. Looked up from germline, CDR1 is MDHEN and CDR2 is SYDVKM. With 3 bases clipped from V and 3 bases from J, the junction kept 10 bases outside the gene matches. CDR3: CASSFPDRGPQTNQPQHF. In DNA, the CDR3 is TGTGCCAGCAGTTTTCCGGACAGGGGGCCTCAGACCAATCAGCCCCAGCATTTT. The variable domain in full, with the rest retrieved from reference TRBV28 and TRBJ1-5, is DVKVTQSSRYLVKRTGEKVFLECVQDMDHENMFWYRQDPGLGLRLIYFSYDVKMKEKGDIPEGYSVSREKKERFSLILESASTNQTSMYLCASSFPDRGPQTNQPQHFGDGTRLSIL.